This T cell receptor (beta chain) comes out of a study of radiotherapy plus CTLA-4 blockade in lung cancer. Whole-study context: There were objective responses in roughly a sixth of patients, and around 31% had disease control.

Sequenced by immunoSEQ multiplex PCR; TCRdb stores in-frame clones only, minus some. Among under 95,000 clones listed, around 80% were seen once. V lost 5 bases and J lost 3; bases outside the gene matches: 0. The CDR3 length is 12 residues. The germline V gene encodes CDR1 SGHVS and CDR2 FNYEAQ. The receptor was isolated from a human donor with non-small cell lung cancer who had stable disease on radiotherapy plus ipilimumab. The source material was peripheral blood, sampled from a patient treated with radiotherapy plus ipilimumab. The chain employs TRBV7-6 and TRBJ2-7; 8 bases fit TRBD2. CDR3: CASSTSGYEQYF. CDR3 sequence (DNA): TGTGCCAGCAGCACTAGCGGCTACGAGCAGTACTTC.